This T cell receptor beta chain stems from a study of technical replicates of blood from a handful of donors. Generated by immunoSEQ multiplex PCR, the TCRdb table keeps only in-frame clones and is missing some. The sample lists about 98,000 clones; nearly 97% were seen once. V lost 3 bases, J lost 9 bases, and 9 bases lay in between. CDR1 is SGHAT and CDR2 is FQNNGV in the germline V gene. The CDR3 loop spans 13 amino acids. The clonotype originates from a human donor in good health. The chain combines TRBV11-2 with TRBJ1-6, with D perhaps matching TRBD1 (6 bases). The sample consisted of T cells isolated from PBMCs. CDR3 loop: CASSFFRGSPLHF. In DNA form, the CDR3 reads TGTGCCAGCAGCTTTTTCAGGGGTTCACCCCTCCACTTT.